This TCR beta chain was captured in a study of T cell clonotyping in hematopoietic cell transplantation. Regarding this clone: Antigen: not known.

Study outcomes and limitations: Cells were unsorted, so CD4 and CD8 contributions were not separated. Pathologically expanded recipient clonotypes increased progressively from day 30 to day 180 as diversity fell.

Some clones are missing from TCRdb's copy, which holds only in-frame ones; the method was immunoSEQ multiplex PCR. Found here are 4,500 to 5,500 clones, 78% of them singletons; the top ten hold about an eighth. This CDR3 spans 15 amino acids. Germline-derived CDR1 and CDR2 are SGHRS and YFSETQ. Trimming stripped 4 bases from V and 7 bases from J, with 18 bases between. This clonotype was obtained from a male patient aged 55 to 69 who had an allogeneic stem cell transplant from an unrelated donor, so the T cells may come from the graft donor. Some clones in this sample may be carry-over from other donors' samples. This chain uses TRBV5-1 with TRBJ1-5; TRBD1 is a possible D gene (5 bases). Specimen: peripheral blood mononuclear cells, collected 30 days after allogeneic stem cell transplant. CDR3 DNA sequence: TGCGCCAGCAGCCCTACGGGGGACTATAGCCAGCCCCAGCATTTT. Encoded protein: CASSPTGDYSQPQHF.